The 12 T cell receptor beta chains listed next were all sequenced from one sample in a study of T cell responses to AZD1222 COVID-19 vaccine. The table came from immunoSEQ multiplex PCR; TCRdb's copy has only in-frame clones and leaves some out. The profile covers 150,000 to 200,000 clones, with about 91% appearing a single time and under 14% taken by the ten largest. Material: peripheral blood, obtained 28 days after the second AZD1222 dose. The origin of the receptors is an adult who received the AZD1222 COVID-19 vaccine.

The J gene is TRBJ1-2, the V gene TRBV5-4; 8 bases match TRBD1. The CDR3 extends over 15 amino acids. V was pared by 4 bases and J by 4 bases, with 9 bases of the junction left unmatched. CDR1 SGHNT and CDR2 YYREEE come from the germline V gene (reference sequence). The CDR3 sequence: CASSPTGDQGYGYTF. CDR3 nucleotide sequence: TGTGCCAGCAGCCCGACAGGGGATCAGGGCTATGGCTACACCTTC. Complete variable domain (other parts from reference TRBV5-4 and TRBJ1-2): ETGVTQSPTHLIKTRGQQVTLRCSSQSGHNTVSWYQQALGQGPQFIFQYYREEENGRGNFPPRFSGLQFPNYSSELNVNALELDDSALYLCASSPTGDQGYGYTFGSGTRLTVV.

V is TRBV7-9 and J is TRBJ1-2; no clear D. The germline V gene has CDR1 SEHNR and CDR2 FQNEAQ (reference sequence). Between the trimmed V and J ends, which lost 1 base and 0 bases, there was a span of 3 bases. This CDR3 comprises 13 residues. CDR3 residues: CASSLGPNYGYTF. As DNA, the CDR3 is TGTGCCAGCAGCTTAGGACCTAACTATGGCTACACCTTC.

The chain joins TRBV19 to TRBJ2-7; 10 bases are shared with TRBD1. Germline V gene data show CDR1 as LNHDA and CDR2 as SQIVND (reference sequence). The CDR3 has 13 amino acids. V shed 7 bases, J shed 2 bases, and the junction held 2 bases outside the gene matches. The CDR3 region is CASMGTGAYEQYF. As DNA, the CDR3 is TGTGCCAGTATGGGGACAGGGGCCTACGAGCAGTACTTC.

The gene calls are TRBV4-1 and TRBJ2-7; D unresolved. Germline assignment: CDR1 MGHRA and CDR2 YSYEKL. V lost 1 base and J lost 7, with 14 bases in between. The CDR3 runs to 14 residues. CDR3 sequence reads: CASSQALSVREQYF. The CDR3 bases are TGCGCCAGCAGCCAAGCCTTATCGGTTCGAGAGCAGTACTTC.

The rearrangement uses TRBV9 and TRBJ1-3; D not certain. Germline V gene sequence: CDR1 SGDLS, CDR2 YYNGEE. There are 14 residues in the CDR3. V lost 0 bases and J lost 0, with 4 bases in between. CDR3 nucleotide sequence: TGTGCCAGCAGCGTAGACGGCTCTGGAAACACCATATATTTT. Translated: CASSVDGSGNTIYF.

The chain employs TRBV4-2 and TRBJ2-2; 10 bases map to TRBD2. The trim removed 0 bases at V and 5 bases at J, leaving 9 bases unmatched. The CDR3 length is 18 residues. Germline V CDR1 and CDR2: LGHNA, YNFKEQ. The CDR3: CASSQDLAGARGTGELFF. The CDR3 DNA follows: TGTGCCAGCAGCCAAGATCTAGCGGGGGCTAGGGGGACCGGGGAGCTGTTTTTT.

The chain uses TRBV7-3 and TRBJ2-7; 9 nucleotides line up with TRBD1. This CDR3 contains 15 residues. Germline values: CDR1 SGHTA, CDR2 FQGTGA. J was trimmed by 2 bases and V by 4 bases; bases with no gene match: 6. In DNA, the CDR3 is TGTGCCAGCAGCTCGGACAGGGGTAGGACCTACGAGCAGTACTTC. It encodes CASSSDRGRTYEQYF.

The chain uses TRBV9 and TRBJ2-6; 10 bases align to TRBD1. With 4 bases clipped from V and 2 bases from J, the junction kept 9 bases outside the gene matches. CDR1 and CDR2 from the germline V gene are SGDLS and YYNGEE. There are 18 residues in the CDR3. The CDR3 DNA reads TGTGCCAGCAGCCCCCGAGGGACAGGGGCACCTGGGGCCAACGTCCTGACTTTC. Translated, it gives CASSPRGTGAPGANVLTF.

The chain carries TRBV18 and TRBJ2-5; D gene unclear. The germline V gene encodes CDR1 KGHSH and CDR2 LQKENI. The CDR3 has 14 amino acids. V lost 5 bases, J lost 7 bases, and 17 bases lay in between. In DNA, the CDR3 is TGTGCCAGCTCAGTTACCCCCGGCGTCGGGACCCAGTACTTC. Its translation: CASSVTPGVGTQYF.

The V call is TRBV7-9, the J call TRBJ2-5; D is undetermined. The CDR3 extends over 14 amino acids. Germline V lookup: CDR1 SEHNR, CDR2 FQNEAQ (reference sequence). V was trimmed by 2 bases and J by 2 bases, leaving 9 bases between them. CDR3 DNA sequence: TGTGCCAGCAGCTTAAAGTCAGGACAAGAGACCCAGTACTTC. Its protein product is CASSLKSGQETQYF.

The genes are TRBV19 and TRBJ1-5; D is ambiguous. Germline-derived CDR1 and CDR2 are LNHDA and SQIVND (reference sequence). The CDR3 extends over 13 amino acids. V lost 6 bases, J lost 6 bases, and 12 bases lay in between. The CDR3 region is CASRLSDIQPQHF. CDR3 nucleotide sequence: TGTGCCAGTAGATTGAGTGACATTCAGCCCCAGCATTTT.

The CDR3 bases are TGTGCCAGCAGCCTGGGACTAGCGGGGGCGAACACCGGGGAGCTGTTTTTT. Amino acid sequence: CASSLGLAGANTGELFF. The J gene is TRBJ2-2, the V gene TRBV9, with 14 positions matching TRBD2. Germline V lookup: CDR1 SGDLS, CDR2 YYNGEE. The CDR3 is made up of 17 amino acids. Trimming cost V 4 bases and J 0 bases; bases outside gene matches: 2.